The 4 T cell receptor beta chains in this list originate from one sample, sequenced in a study of breast tumors, draining lymph nodes, adjacent tissues. TCRdb called the multiplex PCR reads again in MiXCR, with one record for every CDR3 protein. This table has nearly 200,000 distinct CDR3 sequences, approximately 33% appearing once. Samples came from axillary lymph nodes draining the breast cancer. The sample was axillary lymph node tissue. Receptors were obtained from a female donor with breast cancer. Some clones in this sample may be carry-over from other donors' samples.

This rearrangement joins TRBV12-3 or TRBV12-4 to TRBJ2-2; TRBD2 agrees at 8 bases. V gave up 3 bases and J gave up 6 bases; unmatched junction bases: 3. The CDR3 contains 14 residues. CDR3 DNA: TGTGCCAGCAGTTTCGCGGGACTAGCCGGGGAGCTGTTTTTT. Translated, it gives CASSFAGLAGELFF.

In its sample, this clonotype was seen many times. The chain carries TRBV3-1 and TRBJ2-7, with D unclear. The CDR3 consists of 11 residues. Germline V gene sequence: CDR1 LGHDT, CDR2 YNNKEL (reference sequence). The V and J ends lost 2 bases and 1 base respectively, with 0 bases between them. Here the CDR3 DNA reads TGTGCCAGCAGCCAATCCTACGAGCAGTACTTC. Protein product: CASSQSYEQYF.

This rearrangement joins TRBV19 to TRBJ1-3; D not resolved. V was cut by 5 bases and J by 0 bases, with 11 bases left in between. Germline loops: CDR1 LNHDA, CDR2 SQIVND (reference sequence). The CDR3 is 15 residues long. The CDR3 bases are TGTGCCAGTAGTGTACGACTAACCTCTGGAAACACCATATATTTT. Protein product: CASSVRLTSGNTIYF.

This clonotype was detected ten times or more. The CDR3 bases are TGTGCCAGCAGTCCCCACCGTGGCGGAAATCAGCCCCAGCATTTT. Translation: CASSPHRGGNQPQHF. V is TRBV12-3 or TRBV12-4 and J is TRBJ1-5; D gene uncertain. V was cut by 5 bases and J by 4 bases, with 15 bases left in between. The CDR3 is 15 amino acids.